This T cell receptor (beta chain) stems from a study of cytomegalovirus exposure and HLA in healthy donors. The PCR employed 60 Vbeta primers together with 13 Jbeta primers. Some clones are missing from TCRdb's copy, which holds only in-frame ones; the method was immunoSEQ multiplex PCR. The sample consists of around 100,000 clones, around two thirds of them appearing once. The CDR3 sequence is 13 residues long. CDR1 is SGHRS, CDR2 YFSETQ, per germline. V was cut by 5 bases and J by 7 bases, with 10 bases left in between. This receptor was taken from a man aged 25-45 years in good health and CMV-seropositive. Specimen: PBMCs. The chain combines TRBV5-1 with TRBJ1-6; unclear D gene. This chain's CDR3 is CASRVGENSPLHF. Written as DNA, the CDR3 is TGCGCCAGCAGGGTCGGGGAAAATTCACCCCTCCACTTT.